This TCR beta chain was recorded in a study of beta chain features in type 1 diabetes. The germline V gene has CDR1 DFQATT and CDR2 SNEGSKA (reference sequence). The V and J ends lost 5 bases and 4 bases respectively, with 9 bases between them. The CDR3 totals 11 residues. Study results and caveats: Across patients, naive, central memory and Treg TCRB repertoires exhibited apparently greater similarity than was observed across healthy donors.

This clone was counted a few times. Its antigen is still unknown. Other DNA sequences in the sample encode the same CDR3. The isolated RNA, all of it, was reverse transcribed, so expressed TCRB transcripts were what got sequenced. TCRdb's copy holds only in-frame clones and misses some; the assay was immunoSEQ multiplex PCR. The profile shows some 500,000 clones, roughly 10% of them singletons. This chain connects TRBV20-1 to TRBJ2-7; D unclear. The sequence came from a woman aged 18-29 years in good health. The specimen was naive CD4+ T cells from blood. This chain's CDR3 is CSARSGYEQYF. The CDR3 DNA follows: TGCAGTGCTCGTAGTGGTTACGAGCAGTACTTC.